The 25 T cell receptor beta chains below come from one sample, sequenced in a study of T cells in Graves' hyperthyroidism and ophthalmopathy (dated by TCRdb to about 2019). Libraries were constructed by multiplex PCR. The sample was run on an Illumina HiSeq 2000. TCR beta CDR3 regions were amplified from RNA transcripts. A first-round RT-PCR of the TCR CDR3 used the HTBI primer set with the Qiagen OneStep RT-PCR kit. In TCRdb, the public reads were trimmed at Q25 with fastp and aligned with MiXCR, with productive beta chains retained. A single entry per CDR3 protein holds the most common genes and DNA from its merged rows. Across this sample there are over 500,000 distinct CDR3 sequences, with 15% to 20% seen only once. About 31% of the sample is taken by the ten largest. Sequenced material: blood. The receptors shown here come from a woman aged 25 to 39 with Graves' ophthalmopathy.

This clonotype was detected a few times. At one end, the junction sequence differs from germline, possibly due to a read error. The chain uses TRBV6-9 and TRBJ2-7; D is possibly TRBD2 (5 bases). In germline, CDR1 is MNHGY, CDR2 SVAAGI. This CDR3 region has 13 residues. The CDR3 sequence is CASSYGLNYGQYF. CDR3 bases: TGTGCCAGCAGTTACGGACTGAACTACGGGCAGTACTTC.

This clonotype was detected ten times or more. The genes are TRBV28 and TRBJ1-1, with D tentatively TRBD1 (6 bases). The length of the CDR3 is 15 residues. V dropped 3 bases and J dropped 3 bases, with 14 bases sitting between them. Germline CDR1 is MDHEN and CDR2 is SYDVKM. CDR3 sequence: CASSFHGTIDTEAFF. The CDR3 DNA follows: TGTGCCAGCAGTTTCCACGGGACAATCGACACTGAAGCTTTCTTT.

At least ten counts were recorded for this clonotype. This chain joins TRBV2 and TRBJ2-1, with D hard to call. The V gene's germline CDR1 is SNHLY and CDR2 FYNNEI. V was cut by 5 bases and J by 6 bases, with 20 bases left in between. CDR3 size: 16 residues. The CDR3 here is CASSIHRAQGGNEQFF. The CDR3, as DNA: TGTGCCAGCAGTATACACCGGGCCCAAGGCGGCAATGAGCAGTTCTTC.

Ten or more counts support this clonotype. This chain uses TRBV20-1 with TRBJ1-2; perhaps TRBD1 as D (5 bases). CDR1 is DFQATT and CDR2 is SNEGSKA in the germline V gene (reference sequence). There are 13 residues in the CDR3. The V gene lost 5 bases and the J gene lost 3 bases, with 13 bases spanning the gap. The CDR3 loop is CSASTGGYYGYTF. For the CDR3, the DNA is TGCAGTGCTTCTACCGGGGGTTACTATGGCTACACCTTC.

The V call is TRBV3-1, the J call TRBJ1-6; D is ambiguous. V lost 2 bases, J lost 5 bases, and 16 bases lay in between. Germline CDR1 and CDR2: LGHDT and YNNKEL (reference sequence). The CDR3 loop spans 17 amino acids. The DNA of the CDR3 is TGTGCCAGCAGCCAAAGGCGTGGAGTTTTGAATAATTCACCCCTCCACTTT. The encoded protein is CASSQRRGVLNNSPLHF.

This clonotype appeared a few times. One end of the junction is discordant with germline, which a read error may explain. The rearrangement uses TRBV6-2 or TRBV6-3 and TRBJ1-1; 10 positions match TRBD1. In germline, CDR1 is MNHEY, CDR2 SVGEGT. The CDR3 is made up of 14 amino acids. The CDR3 reads CASHGGTGETGAFF. The CDR3 DNA reads TGTGCCAGCCACGGGGGGACAGGGGAAACTGGAGCTTTCTTT.

V usage is TRBV4-1 and J usage is TRBJ2-3; TRBD2 might be the D (6 bases). The CDR3 runs 16 residues. Germline values: CDR1 MGHRA, CDR2 YSYEKL. The ends were cut back, 0 bases at V and 2 bases at J, with 12 bases in the middle. The CDR3 sequence: CASSQDPRDPTDTQYF. CDR3 nucleotides: TGCGCCAGCAGCCAAGATCCGCGGGACCCCACAGATACGCAGTATTTT.

V is TRBV30 and J is TRBJ2-7, with 9 bases identical to TRBD1. J was trimmed by 0 bases and V by 4 bases; bases with no gene match: 13. The CDR3 runs to 17 residues. CDR1 and CDR2 (germline): GTSNPN, SVGIG (reference sequence). CDR3: CAWKKSRQGGGSYEQYF. CDR3 nucleotides: TGTGCCTGGAAAAAATCGCGACAGGGGGGGGGCTCCTACGAGCAGTACTTC. The full variable domain, completed using reference TRBV30 and TRBJ2-7, is SQTIHQWPATLVQPVGSPLSLECTVEGTSNPNLYWYRQAAGRGLQLLFYSVGIGQISSEVPQNLSASRPQDRQFILSSKKLLLSDSGFYLCAWKKSRQGGGSYEQYFGPGTRLTVT.

This clonotype was detected only a few times. The V call is TRBV19, the J call TRBJ2-7, with TRBD2 matching 10 bases. The germline V gene has CDR1 LNHDA and CDR2 SQIVND (reference sequence). The CDR3 has 16 amino acids. The junction had 14 bases not matched to a gene; V was cut back by 5 bases and J by 7 bases. The CDR3 spells CASSPDHLAGAREQYF. The CDR3 DNA sequence: TGTGCCAGTAGTCCCGATCATCTAGCGGGAGCGCGAGAGCAGTACTTC.

This clonotype has only a few counts. The chain recombines TRBV12-3 or TRBV12-4 with TRBJ2-7; no clear D gene. The CDR3 loop spans 12 amino acids. The V gene lost 1 base and the J gene lost 6 bases, with 7 bases spanning the gap. This CDR3 reads CASSLGDPEQYF. CDR3 bases: TGTGCCAGCAGTTTAGGAGATCCCGAGCAGTACTTC.

Only a few counts were recorded for this clonotype. The rearrangement links TRBV5-4 to TRBJ1-1; 10 bases align to TRBD1. After removal of 4 bases from V and 0 bases from J, the junction contained 6 bases not matched to a gene. The CDR3 is 16 residues long. Germline V gene data show CDR1 as SGHNT and CDR2 as YYREEE (reference sequence). The CDR3 region is CASSAGTGALNTEAFF. The DNA for the CDR3 is TGTGCCAGCAGCGCCGGGACAGGGGCTTTGAACACTGAAGCTTTCTTT.

This clonotype was seen only a few times. The chain carries TRBV10-2 and TRBJ1-5, with a weak D call TRBD1 (6 bases). Germline V gene sequence: CDR1 WSHSY, CDR2 SAAADI. The CDR3 consists of 18 residues. Trimming removed 3 bases from V and 3 bases from J, with 21 bases in between. The CDR3 sequence: CASSDSLADRRHNQPQHF. In nucleotides, the CDR3 is TGCGCCAGCAGTGATTCCCTCGCCGACAGGCGACACAATCAGCCCCAGCATTTT.

The chain carries TRBV3-2 and TRBJ2-7. TRBV3-2 is assigned pseudogene status. The CDR3 extends over 19 amino acids. CDR3 in amino acids: CASSQDNSAADAPYYEQYF. The CDR3 nucleotides read TGTGCCAGCAGCCAAGATAACTCGGCAGCCGATGCTCCTTATTACGAGCAGTACTTC.

Many counts were recorded for this clonotype. CDR3 loop: CASSPGLAWSNEQFF. The CDR3 region has the DNA TGTGCCAGCAGCCCCGGACTAGCATGGTCGAATGAGCAGTTCTTC. The chain recombines TRBV7-2 with TRBJ2-1; 8 nucleotides match TRBD2. J gave up 7 bases and V 5 bases, and 10 bases lay outside the gene matches. The V gene's germline CDR1 is SGHTA and CDR2 FQGNSA. This CDR3 spans 15 amino acids.

With respect to this clonotype: This may come from a read error, since a much larger clone is one base off. The genes are TRBV5-1 and TRBJ2-7; 8 bases map to TRBD2. Germline V gene sequence: CDR1 SGHRS, CDR2 YFSETQ. The CDR3 contains 14 residues. The J segment lost 3 bases and the V segment lost 6 bases, leaving 8 bases of the junction unmatched. The CDR3 DNA follows: TGCGCCAGCAACCGTTCTACTAGCGGCTACGAGCAGTACTTC. It codes for CASNRSTSGYEQYF. Full variable domain (outside the CDR3, taken from reference TRBV5-1 and TRBJ2-7): KAGVTQTPRYLIKTRGQQVTLSCSPISGHRSVSWYQQTPGQGLQFLFEYFSETQRNKGNFPGRFSGRQFSNSRSEMNVSTLELGDSALYLCASNRSTSGYEQYFGPGTRLTVT.

The rearrangement uses TRBV28 and TRBJ2-3, with D perhaps assigned TRBD1 or TRBD2 (5 bases each). The CDR3 is 14 amino acids. Germline V gene sequence: CDR1 MDHEN, CDR2 SYDVKM. V gave up 2 bases and J gave up 7 bases, with 13 bases separating them. CDR3 amino acids: CASSLRDPGNTQYF. CDR3 DNA sequence: TGTGCCAGCAGTTTACGGGACCCGGGGAATACGCAGTATTTT.

This chain connects TRBV28 to TRBJ1-2, with D possibly TRBD1 on 6 matching bases. V was clipped by 6 bases and J by 1 base, with 18 bases between them. Germline lookup yields CDR1 MDHEN and CDR2 SYDVKM. The CDR3 sequence is 16 residues long. CDR3 residues: CASRAFWRGDNYGYTF. The CDR3 DNA is TGTGCCAGCAGGGCGTTCTGGAGGGGGGATAACTATGGCTACACCTTC.

Comment on this clonotype: A junction end diverges from the germline sequence, so it may reflect a read error. The chain carries TRBV6-4 and TRBJ2-1; 10 bases fit TRBD2. Per the germline V gene, CDR1 is MRHNA and CDR2 is SNTAGT. The CDR3 totals 15 residues. The CDR3 DNA reads as TGTGCCAGCAATGACCGGGCTAGCGGGAGCAATGAGCAGTTCTTC. Encoded protein: CASNDRASGSNEQFF.

A few counts support this clonotype. V gene TRBV11-2 combines with J gene TRBJ1-4, with D possibly being TRBD1 (5 bases). Germline CDR1 reads SGHAT; CDR2 reads FQNNGV. V was cut by 6 bases and J by 4 bases, with 12 bases left in between. CDR3 length equals 14 residues. The CDR3 protein is CASRPDSNNEKLFF. The CDR3 bases are TGTGCCAGCAGACCCGACAGTAATAATGAAAAACTGTTTTTT.

Only a few counts were recorded for this clonotype. The J gene is TRBJ1-1, the V gene TRBV19; D gene ambiguous. Germline V gene lookup returns CDR1 LNHDA and CDR2 SQIVND (reference sequence). With 5 bases removed from V and 1 base from J, the gap between germline ends came to 8 bases. The CDR3 runs 13 residues. The CDR3 protein is CASSWVGNTEAFF. DNA of the CDR3: TGTGCCAGTAGTTGGGTAGGGAACACTGAAGCTTTCTTT. Drawing the rest from reference TRBV19 and TRBJ1-1, the complete variable domain is DGGITQSPKYLFRKEGQNVTLSCEQNLNHDAMYWYRQDPGQGLRLIYYSQIVNDFQKGDIAEGYSVSREKKESFPLTVTSAQKNPTAFYLCASSWVGNTEAFFGQGTRLTVV.

The genes are TRBV20-1 and TRBJ1-5; tentative D call: TRBD1 (5 bases). CDR3 length: 13 amino acids. The germline gives CDR1 DFQATT, CDR2 SNEGSKA (reference sequence). V dropped 4 bases and J dropped 4 bases, with 11 bases sitting between them. As DNA, the CDR3 is TGCAGTGCTAAGATCAGGGCTAATCAGCCCCAGCATTTT. Encoded protein: CSAKIRANQPQHF.

This clonotype has a count of ten or more. The J gene is TRBJ2-7, the V gene TRBV6-2 or TRBV6-3; D is unclear. CDR3 size: 14 residues. From germline, CDR1 is MNHEY and CDR2 SVGEGT. V lost 5 bases and J 5 bases, leaving 16 bases between the germline ends. CDR3 nucleotide sequence: TGTGCCAGCAGTCCCAATACCGATACGGACGAGCAGTACTTC. It is translated as CASSPNTDTDEQYF.

At least ten counts were recorded for this clonotype. The chain links TRBV7-2 to TRBJ2-1; TRBD2 matches 9 bases. The CDR3 loop spans 16 amino acids. Trimming removed 5 bases from V and 1 base from J; junction bases left unmatched: 6. CDR1 and CDR2 from the germline V gene are SGHTA and FQGNSA. The CDR3 DNA follows: TGTGCCAGCAGCCGAGTACTAGCGGGTTCCTACAATGAGCAGTTCTTC. Translated, it gives CASSRVLAGSYNEQFF. Full variable domain (outside the CDR3, taken from reference TRBV7-2 and TRBJ2-1): GAGVSQSPSNKVTEKGKDVELRCDPISGHTALYWYRQSLGQGLEFLIYFQGNSAPDKSGLPSDRFSAERTGGSVSTLTIQRTQQEDSAVYLCASSRVLAGSYNEQFFGPGTRLTVL.

Comments on this clonotype: One end of the junction varies from germline; a read error may be responsible. The J gene is TRBJ1-1, the V gene TRBV7-9; D is ambiguous. This CDR3 has 12 residues. In germline, CDR1 is SEHNR, CDR2 FQNEAQ (reference sequence). The CDR3 DNA reads TGTGCCAGCAGCCTACAGTACACTGAAGCTCTCTTT. Encoded protein: CASSLQYTEALF.

This clonotype was detected many times. This rearrangement joins TRBV18 to TRBJ2-5; D call uncertain. Per the germline V gene, CDR1 is KGHSH and CDR2 is LQKENI. CDR3 length: 13 amino acids. The ends were cut back, 2 bases at V and 3 bases at J, with 7 bases in the middle. CDR3 bases: TGTGCCAGCTCACCAGGTCGAAAAGAGACCCAGTACTTC. Its protein product is CASSPGRKETQYF. The full variable domain, its missing parts supplied by reference TRBV18 and TRBJ2-5, is NAGVMQNPRHLVRRRGQEARLRCSPMKGHSHVYWYRQLPEEGLKFMVYLQKENIIDESGMPKERFSAEFPKEGPSILRIQQVVRGDSAAYFCASSPGRKETQYFGPGTRLLVL.